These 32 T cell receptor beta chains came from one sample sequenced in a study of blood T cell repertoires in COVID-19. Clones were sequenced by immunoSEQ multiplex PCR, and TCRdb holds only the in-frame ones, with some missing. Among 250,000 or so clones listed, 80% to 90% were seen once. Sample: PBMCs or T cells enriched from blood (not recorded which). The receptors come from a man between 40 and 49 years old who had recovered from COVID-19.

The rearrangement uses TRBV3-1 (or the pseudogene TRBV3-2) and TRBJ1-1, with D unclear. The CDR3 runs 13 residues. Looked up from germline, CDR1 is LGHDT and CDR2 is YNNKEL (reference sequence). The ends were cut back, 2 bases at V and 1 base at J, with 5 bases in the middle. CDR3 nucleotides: TGTGCCAGCAGCCAATCGTGGAACACTGAAGCTTTCTTT. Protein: CASSQSWNTEAFF.

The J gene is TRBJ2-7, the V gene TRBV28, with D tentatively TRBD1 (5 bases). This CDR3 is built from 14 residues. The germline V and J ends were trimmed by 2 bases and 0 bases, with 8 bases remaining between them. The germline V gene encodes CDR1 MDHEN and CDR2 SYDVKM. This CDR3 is CASSLTGNSYEQYF. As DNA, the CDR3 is TGTGCCAGCAGTTTAACAGGAAACTCCTACGAGCAGTACTTC.

The DNA for the CDR3 is TGTGCCAGCAGTTCCGGACTAGCGGGGAGAAATGAGCAGTTCTTC. Its protein product is CASSSGLAGRNEQFF. The chain couples TRBV6-2 or TRBV6-3 to TRBJ2-1; 12 bases line up with TRBD2. The ends lost 4 bases at V and 7 bases at J; junction bases unmatched: 5. The CDR3 length is 15 residues. Germline V gene data show CDR1 as MNHEY and CDR2 as SVGEGT.

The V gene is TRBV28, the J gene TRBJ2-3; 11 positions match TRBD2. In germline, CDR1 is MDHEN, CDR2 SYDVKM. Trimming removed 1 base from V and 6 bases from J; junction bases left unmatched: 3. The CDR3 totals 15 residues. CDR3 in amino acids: CASSLLLAGADTQYF. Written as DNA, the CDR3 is TGTGCCAGCAGTTTATTACTAGCGGGAGCGGATACGCAGTATTTT.

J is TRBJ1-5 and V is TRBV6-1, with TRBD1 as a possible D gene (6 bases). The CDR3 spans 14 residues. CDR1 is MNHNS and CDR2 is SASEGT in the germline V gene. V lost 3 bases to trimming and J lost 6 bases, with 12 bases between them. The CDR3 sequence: CASSEGAWAQPQHF. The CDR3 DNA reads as TGTGCCAGCAGTGAGGGGGCATGGGCTCAGCCCCAGCATTTT.

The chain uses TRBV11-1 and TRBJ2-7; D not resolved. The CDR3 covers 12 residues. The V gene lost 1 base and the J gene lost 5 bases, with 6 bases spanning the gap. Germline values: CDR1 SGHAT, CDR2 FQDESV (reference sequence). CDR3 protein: CASSLGANEQYF. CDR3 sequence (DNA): TGTGCCAGCAGCTTAGGGGCAAACGAGCAGTACTTC.

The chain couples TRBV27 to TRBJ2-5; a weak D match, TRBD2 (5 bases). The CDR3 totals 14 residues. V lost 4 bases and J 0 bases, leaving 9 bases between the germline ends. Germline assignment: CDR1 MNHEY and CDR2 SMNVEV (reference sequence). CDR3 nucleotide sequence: TGTGCCAGCAGTTCCGTAGCGTACCAAGAGACCCAGTACTTC. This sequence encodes CASSSVAYQETQYF.

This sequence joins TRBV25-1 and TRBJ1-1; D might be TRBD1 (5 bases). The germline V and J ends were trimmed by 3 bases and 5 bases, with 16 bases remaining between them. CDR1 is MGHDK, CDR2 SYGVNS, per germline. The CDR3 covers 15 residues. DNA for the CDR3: TGTGCCAGCAGTGAGAGGACCCGTGGGGGGACTGAAGCTTTCTTT. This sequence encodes CASSERTRGGTEAFF.

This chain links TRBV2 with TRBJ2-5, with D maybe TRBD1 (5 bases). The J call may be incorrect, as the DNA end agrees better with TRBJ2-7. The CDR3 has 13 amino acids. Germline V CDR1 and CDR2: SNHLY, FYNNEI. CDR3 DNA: TGTGCCAGCAGACCCGACAGCATCTACGAGCAGTACTTC. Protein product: CASRPDSIYEQYF.

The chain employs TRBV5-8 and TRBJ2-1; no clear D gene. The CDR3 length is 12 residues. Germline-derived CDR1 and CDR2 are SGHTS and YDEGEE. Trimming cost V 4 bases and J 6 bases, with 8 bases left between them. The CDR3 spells CASSGNSNEQFF. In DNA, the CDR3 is TGTGCCAGCAGCGGCAACAGCAATGAGCAGTTCTTC.

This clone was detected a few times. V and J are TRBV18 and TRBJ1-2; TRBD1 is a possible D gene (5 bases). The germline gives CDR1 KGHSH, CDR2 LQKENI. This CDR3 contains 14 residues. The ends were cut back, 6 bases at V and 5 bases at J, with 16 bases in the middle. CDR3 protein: CASSPRADLYGYTF. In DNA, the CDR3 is TGTGCCAGCTCTCCCAGGGCCGACCTTTATGGCTACACCTTC.

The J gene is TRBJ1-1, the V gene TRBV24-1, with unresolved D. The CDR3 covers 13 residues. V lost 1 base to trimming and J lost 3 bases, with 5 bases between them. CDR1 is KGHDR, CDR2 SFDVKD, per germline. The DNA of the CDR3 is TGTGCCACCAGTGATTTTGAGTACACTGAAGCTTTCTTT. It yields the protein CATSDFEYTEAFF.

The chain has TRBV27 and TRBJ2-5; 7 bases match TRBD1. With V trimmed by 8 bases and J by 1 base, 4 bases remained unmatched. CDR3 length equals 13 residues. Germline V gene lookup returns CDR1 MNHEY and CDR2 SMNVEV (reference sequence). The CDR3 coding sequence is TGTGCCAGCTCCCGGGACAGCCAAGAGACCCAGTACTTC. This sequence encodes CASSRDSQETQYF.

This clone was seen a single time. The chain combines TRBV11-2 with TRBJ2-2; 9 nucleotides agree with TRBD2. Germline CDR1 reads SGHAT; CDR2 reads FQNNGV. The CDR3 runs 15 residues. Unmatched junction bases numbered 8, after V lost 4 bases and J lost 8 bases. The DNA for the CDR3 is TGTGCCAGCAGCTCCTTAGCGGGAGACGGGGGGGAGCTGTTTTTT. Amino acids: CASSSLAGDGGELFF.

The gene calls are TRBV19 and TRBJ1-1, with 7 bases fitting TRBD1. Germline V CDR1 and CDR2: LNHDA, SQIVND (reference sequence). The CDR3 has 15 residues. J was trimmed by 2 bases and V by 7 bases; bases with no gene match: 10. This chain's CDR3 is CASKGQGGPNTEAFF. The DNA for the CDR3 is TGTGCCAGTAAAGGCCAGGGGGGACCTAACACTGAAGCTTTCTTT.

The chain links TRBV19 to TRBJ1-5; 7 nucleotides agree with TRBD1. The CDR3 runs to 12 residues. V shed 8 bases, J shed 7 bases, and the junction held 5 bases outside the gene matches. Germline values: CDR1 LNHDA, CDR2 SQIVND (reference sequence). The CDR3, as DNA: TGTGCCAGTCGACAGGGCGGGCAGCCCCAGCATTTT. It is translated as CASRQGGQPQHF.

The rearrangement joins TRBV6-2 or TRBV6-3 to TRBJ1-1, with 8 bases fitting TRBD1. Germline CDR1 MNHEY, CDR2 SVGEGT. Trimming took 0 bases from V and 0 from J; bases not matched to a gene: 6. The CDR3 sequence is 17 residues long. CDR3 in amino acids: CASSYSGQAALNTEAFF. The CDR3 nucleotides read TGTGCCAGCAGTTACTCGGGACAGGCCGCATTGAACACTGAAGCTTTCTTT.

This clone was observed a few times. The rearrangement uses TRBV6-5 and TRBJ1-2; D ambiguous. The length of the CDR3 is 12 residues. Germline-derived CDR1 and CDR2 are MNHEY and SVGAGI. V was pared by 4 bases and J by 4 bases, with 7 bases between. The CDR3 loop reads CASSSDSYGYTF. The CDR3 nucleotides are TGTGCCAGCAGTTCGGACTCCTATGGCTACACCTTC.

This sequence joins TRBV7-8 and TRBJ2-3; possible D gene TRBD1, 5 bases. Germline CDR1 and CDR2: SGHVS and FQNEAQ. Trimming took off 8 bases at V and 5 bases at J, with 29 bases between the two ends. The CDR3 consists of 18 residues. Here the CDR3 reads CASSPTVQGSFFRDTQYF. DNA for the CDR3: TGTGCCAGCTCCCCAACGGTCCAGGGTAGTTTCTTCAGAGATACGCAGTATTTT.

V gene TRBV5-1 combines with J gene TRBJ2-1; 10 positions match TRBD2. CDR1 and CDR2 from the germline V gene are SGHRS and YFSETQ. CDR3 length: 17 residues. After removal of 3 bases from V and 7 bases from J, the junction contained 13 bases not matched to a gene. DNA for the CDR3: TGCGCCAGCAGCTCAAAACCGCTAGCGGGAGTCGAAAATGAGCAGTTCTTC. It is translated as CASSSKPLAGVENEQFF.

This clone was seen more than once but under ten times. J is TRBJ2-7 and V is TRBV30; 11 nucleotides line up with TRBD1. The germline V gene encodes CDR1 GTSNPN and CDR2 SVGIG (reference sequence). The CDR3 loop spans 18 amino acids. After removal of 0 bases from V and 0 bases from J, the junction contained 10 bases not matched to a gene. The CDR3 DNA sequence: TGTGCCTGGAGTGTCGGGACAGGGGGTGGTTCTTCCTCCTACGAGCAGTACTTC. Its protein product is CAWSVGTGGGSSSYEQYF.

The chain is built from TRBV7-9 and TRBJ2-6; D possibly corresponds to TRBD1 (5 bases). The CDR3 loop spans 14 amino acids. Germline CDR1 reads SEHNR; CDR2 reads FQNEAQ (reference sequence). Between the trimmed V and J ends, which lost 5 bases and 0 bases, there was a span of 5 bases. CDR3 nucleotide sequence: TGTGCCAGCAGCCAGGGCTCTGGGGCCAACGTCCTGACTTTC. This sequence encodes CASSQGSGANVLTF.

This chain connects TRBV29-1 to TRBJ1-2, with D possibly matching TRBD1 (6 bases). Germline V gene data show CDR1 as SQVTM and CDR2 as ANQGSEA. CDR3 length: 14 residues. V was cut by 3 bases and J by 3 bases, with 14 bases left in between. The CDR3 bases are TGCAGCGTTGAGGCGGGGGCCCCCTACTATGGCTACACCTTC. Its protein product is CSVEAGAPYYGYTF.

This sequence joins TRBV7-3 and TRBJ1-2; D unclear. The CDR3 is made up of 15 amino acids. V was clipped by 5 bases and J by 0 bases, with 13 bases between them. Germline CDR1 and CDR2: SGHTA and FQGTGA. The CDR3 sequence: CASSLNSWTNYGYTF. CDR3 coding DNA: TGTGCCAGCAGCCTTAACAGCTGGACTAACTATGGCTACACCTTC.

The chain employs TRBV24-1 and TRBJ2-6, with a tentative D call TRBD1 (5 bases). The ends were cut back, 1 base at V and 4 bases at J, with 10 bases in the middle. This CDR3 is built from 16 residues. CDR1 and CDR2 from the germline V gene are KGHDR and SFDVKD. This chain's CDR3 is CATSDFKGPGANVLTF. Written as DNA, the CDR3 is TGTGCCACCAGTGATTTTAAGGGGCCCGGGGCCAACGTCCTGACTTTC.

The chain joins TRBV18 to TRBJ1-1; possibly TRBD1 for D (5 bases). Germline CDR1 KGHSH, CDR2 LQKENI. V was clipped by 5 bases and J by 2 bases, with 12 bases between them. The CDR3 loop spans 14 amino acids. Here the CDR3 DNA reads TGTGCCAGCTCAGCCGACAGCTTAAACACTGAAGCTTTCTTT. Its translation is CASSADSLNTEAFF. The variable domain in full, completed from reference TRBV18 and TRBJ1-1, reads NAGVMQNPRHLVRRRGQEARLRCSPMKGHSHVYWYRQLPEEGLKFMVYLQKENIIDESGMPKERFSAEFPKEGPSILRIQQVVRGDSAAYFCASSADSLNTEAFFGQGTRLTVV.

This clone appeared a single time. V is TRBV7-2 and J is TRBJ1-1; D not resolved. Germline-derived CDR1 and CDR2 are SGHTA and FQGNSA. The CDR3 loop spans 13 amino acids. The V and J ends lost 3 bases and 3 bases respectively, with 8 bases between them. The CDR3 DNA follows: TGTGCCAGCAGCTTCAAGGGAGACACTGAAGCTTTCTTT. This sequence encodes CASSFKGDTEAFF.

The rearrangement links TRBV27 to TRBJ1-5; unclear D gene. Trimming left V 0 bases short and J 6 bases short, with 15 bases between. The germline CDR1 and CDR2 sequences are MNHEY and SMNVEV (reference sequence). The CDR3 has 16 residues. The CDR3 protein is CASSLSGMREAQPQHF. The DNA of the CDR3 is TGTGCCAGCAGTTTATCGGGAATGAGGGAGGCTCAGCCCCAGCATTTT.

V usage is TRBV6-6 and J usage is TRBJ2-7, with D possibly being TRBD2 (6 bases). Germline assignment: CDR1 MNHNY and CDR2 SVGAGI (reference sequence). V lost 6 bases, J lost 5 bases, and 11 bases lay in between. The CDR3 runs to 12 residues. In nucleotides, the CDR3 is TGTGCCAGCAGCCACGGACTAAACGAGCAGTACTTC. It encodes CASSHGLNEQYF.

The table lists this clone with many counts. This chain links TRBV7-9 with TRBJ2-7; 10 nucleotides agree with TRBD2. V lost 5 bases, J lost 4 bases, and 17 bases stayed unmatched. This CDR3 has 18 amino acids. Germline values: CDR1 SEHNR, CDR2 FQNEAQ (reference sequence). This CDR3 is CASSRDLGLGLAPYEQYF. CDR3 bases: TGTGCCAGCAGCCGGGACCTAGGGTTGGGACTAGCGCCATACGAGCAGTACTTC.

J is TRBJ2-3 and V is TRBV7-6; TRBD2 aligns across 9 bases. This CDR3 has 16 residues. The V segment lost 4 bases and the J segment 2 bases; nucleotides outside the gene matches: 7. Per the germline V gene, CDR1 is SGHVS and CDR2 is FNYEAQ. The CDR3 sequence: CASSSLAGTYTDTQYF. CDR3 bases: TGTGCCAGCAGCTCGCTAGCGGGAACTTACACAGATACGCAGTATTTT.

CDR3 region: CASSLWAGRDEQYF. The DNA for the CDR3 is TGTGCCAGCAGCTTGTGGGCAGGGCGCGACGAGCAGTACTTC. V usage is TRBV5-6 and J usage is TRBJ2-7; tentatively, D is TRBD1 (5 bases). This CDR3 has 14 amino acids. The V end lost 1 base, the J end lost 5 bases, and 13 bases lay between the germline ends. Germline CDR1 SGHDT, CDR2 YYEEEE.